These T cell receptor beta chains were read from a single sample in a study of long-term antiretroviral therapy in people with HIV. Repertoires were generated with immunoSEQ multiplex PCR, while TCRdb's copy carries only in-frame clones and drops some. The sample consists of about 28,000 clones, more than 75% of them appearing once. Sequences were derived from unsorted PBMCs, sampled 2 years after starting antiretroviral therapy. Receptors originate from a man aged 45-65 years with HIV. Each CDR3 is given with its conserved first and last residue. D genes are given only for firm matches. Some rows mark clone size as missing; the rest say once, few, many or name a class of expanded clone.

length: 13; J: TRBJ2-7; size: few; D: NA; V: TRBV6-5; CDR3: CASSYPGRYEQYF; DNA: TGTGCCAGCAGTTACCCAGGCCGCTACGAGCAGTACTTC
length: 14; J: TRBJ2-7; size: NA; D: TRBD1; V: TRBV18; CDR3: CASSPRQGAGEQYF; DNA: TGTGCCAGCTCACCTAGACAGGGCGCGGGCGAGCAGTACTTC
length: 11; J: TRBJ2-2; size: NA; D: NA; V: TRBV6-1; CDR3: CASSDRVWLFF; DNA: TGTGCCAGCAGTGACAGGGTATGGCTGTTTTTT
length: 15; J: TRBJ2-4; size: NA; D: NA; V: TRBV19; CDR3: CASSPYGGGINIQYF; DNA: TGTGCCAGTAGTCCCTATGGGGGAGGAATAAACATTCAGTACTTC
length: 16; J: TRBJ1-2; size: few; D: NA; V: TRBV19; CDR3: CASSMSGTSYTSGYTF; DNA: TGTGCCAGTAGTATGTCAGGGACATCTTATACTAGTGGCTACACCTTC
length: 14; J: TRBJ1-2; size: NA; D: NA; V: TRBV18; CDR3: CASSPQNSNYGYTF; DNA: TGTGCCAGCTCACCACAGAACAGCAACTATGGCTACACCTTC
length: 14; J: TRBJ2-1; size: NA; D: TRBD2; V: TRBV27; CDR3: CASSFAGGYNEQFF; DNA: TGTGCCAGCAGTTTTGCGGGAGGCTACAATGAGCAGTTCTTC
length: 15; J: TRBJ2-3; size: NA; D: NA; V: TRBV21-1; CDR3: CASSKSRSQTDTQYF; DNA: TGTGCCAGCAGCAAATCCAGAAGCCAGACAGATACGCAGTATTTT
length: 14; J: TRBJ1-2; size: NA; D: TRBD1; V: TRBV27; CDR3: CASSSDRGIYGYTF; DNA: TGTGCCAGCAGTTCAGACAGGGGGATCTATGGTTACACCTTC
length: 14; J: TRBJ1-5; size: NA; D: NA; V: TRBV5-4; CDR3: CASSRDGGSEPQHF; DNA: TGTGCCAGCAGCCGGGACGGAGGTTCGGAGCCCCAGCATTTT
length: 12; J: TRBJ2-5; size: NA; D: NA; V: TRBV19; CDR3: CASRGRQETQYF; DNA: TGTGCCAGTAGGGGCCGCCAAGAGACCCAGTACTTC
length: 16; J: TRBJ1-6; size: NA; D: TRBD1; V: TRBV9; CDR3: CASSVEGALYNSPLHF; DNA: TGTGCCAGCAGCGTGGAGGGGGCCCTATATAATTCACCCCTCCACTTT
length: 14; J: TRBJ2-3; size: NA; D: NA; V: TRBV18; CDR3: CASSPPPNTDTQYF; DNA: TGTGCCAGCTCACCCCCCCCGAACACAGATACGCAGTATTTT
length: 15; J: TRBJ1-4; size: NA; D: NA; V: TRBV9; CDR3: CASSTLTGRGEKLFF; DNA: TGTGCCAGCAGCACTCTTACAGGGCGGGGGGAAAAACTGTTTTTT
length: 12; J: TRBJ1-2; size: once; D: NA; V: TRBV7-9; CDR3: CASSGGNYGYTF; DNA: TGTGCCAGCAGTGGGGGGAATTATGGCTACACCTTC
length: 15; J: TRBJ2-7; size: NA; D: TRBD1; V: TRBV28; CDR3: CASSPSGTGAYEQYF; DNA: TGTGCCAGCAGTCCATCCGGGACAGGGGCCTACGAGCAGTACTTC
length: 12; J: TRBJ1-1; size: NA; D: NA; V: TRBV6-6; CDR3: CASSPRDTEAFF; DNA: TGTGCCAGCAGCCCCAGGGACACTGAAGCTTTCTTT
length: 15; J: TRBJ1-3; size: NA; D: TRBD1; V: TRBV5-1; CDR3: CASSLYRGYGNTIYF; DNA: TGCGCCAGCAGCCTCTACAGGGGATACGGAAACACCATATATTTT
length: 15; J: TRBJ2-3; size: NA; D: NA; V: TRBV28; CDR3: CASSFRPTSTDTQYF; DNA: TGTGCCAGCAGTTTTAGGCCAACTAGCACAGATACGCAGTATTTT
length: 14; J: TRBJ1-2; size: NA; D: NA; V: TRBV11-2; CDR3: CASSRAGDPRGYTF; DNA: TGTGCCAGCAGCCGCGCCGGGGACCCACGCGGCTACACCTTC
length: 14; J: TRBJ2-7; size: NA; D: TRBD1; V: TRBV7-9; CDR3: CASSSGTRGYEQYF; DNA: TGTGCCAGCAGCTCCGGGACCAGGGGGTACGAGCAGTACTTC
length: 15; J: TRBJ2-1; size: NA; D: TRBD2; V: TRBV29-1; CDR3: CSVESRTSVYNEQFF; DNA: TGCAGCGTCGAATCCAGGACTAGCGTATACAATGAGCAGTTCTTC
length: 14; J: TRBJ2-1; size: NA; D: NA; V: TRBV15; CDR3: CATSTWSSYNEQFF; DNA: TGTGCCACCAGCACCTGGAGCTCCTACAATGAGCAGTTCTTC
length: 14; J: TRBJ2-1; size: NA; D: NA; V: TRBV19; CDR3: CASTRGAAYNEQFF; DNA: TGTGCCAGTACCCGCGGGGCAGCCTACAATGAGCAGTTCTTC
length: 14; J: TRBJ2-7; size: NA; D: NA; V: TRBV7-9; CDR3: CASSLGPSWVEQYF; DNA: TGTGCCAGCAGCTTAGGACCTTCGTGGGTCGAGCAGTACTTC
length: 12; J: TRBJ2-5; size: once; D: NA; V: TRBV11-2; CDR3: CASSFGSETQYF; DNA: TGTGCCAGCAGCTTTGGATCGGAGACCCAGTACTTC
length: 15; J: TRBJ1-1; size: NA; D: NA; V: TRBV21-1; CDR3: CASSKEGTAGTEAFF; DNA: TGTGCCAGCAGCAAAGAAGGGACCGCGGGGACTGAAGCTTTCTTT
length: 12; J: TRBJ2-1; size: NA; D: NA; V: TRBV19; CDR3: CASSTRVNEQFF; DNA: TGTGCCAGTAGTACGAGGGTTAATGAGCAGTTCTTC
length: 15; J: TRBJ2-7; size: NA; D: TRBD2; V: TRBV7-2; CDR3: CASSPYGGGSYEQYF; DNA: TGTGCCAGCAGCCCTTATGGCGGGGGCTCCTACGAGCAGTACTTC